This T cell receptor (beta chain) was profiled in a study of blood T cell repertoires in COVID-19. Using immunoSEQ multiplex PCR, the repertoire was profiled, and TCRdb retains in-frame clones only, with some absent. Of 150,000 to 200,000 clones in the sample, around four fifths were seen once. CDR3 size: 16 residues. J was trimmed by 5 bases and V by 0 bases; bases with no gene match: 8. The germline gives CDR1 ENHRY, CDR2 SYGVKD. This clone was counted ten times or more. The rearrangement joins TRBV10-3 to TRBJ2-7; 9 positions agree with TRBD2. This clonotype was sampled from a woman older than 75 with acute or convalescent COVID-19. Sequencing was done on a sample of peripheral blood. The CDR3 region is CAISESVIAGADEQYF. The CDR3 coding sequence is TGTGCCATCAGTGAGTCCGTAATAGCGGGAGCAGACGAGCAGTACTTC.